The present entry profiles one T cell receptor (beta chain) with its context. The antigen is unknown. The study sampled blood at baseline, cycle 4 day 1, and cycle 7 day 1. Assay used: immunoSEQ multiplex PCR; TCRdb lists only in-frame clones, some missing. This table has 50,000 to 65,000 clones, approximately 90% appearing once. The data belong to a study of OX40 agonist ivuxolimab in advanced cancers. Germline loops: CDR1 SNHLY, CDR2 FYNNEI. The CDR3 is 16 residues long. V was shortened by 8 bases and J by 3 bases, with 20 bases between the two germline ends. Study-wide findings and caveats: The study found among the lowest clonal expansion in partial responders at 0.1-3.0 mg/kg. At 0.1 to 3.0 mg/kg and by week 6, CD4+ and CD8+ T cells in the blood had expanded clonally.

This receptor was obtained from an adult with an advanced solid tumor such as melanoma, head and neck, liver or kidney cancer. This chain connects TRBV2 to TRBJ2-1, with a possible D match to TRBD2 (6 bases). Sequencing was performed on CD4+ or CD8+ T cells sorted from blood, taken in a trial of the OX40 agonist ivuxolimab. The CDR3, as DNA: TGTGCCAGCTTCCGAAGGGAAGGGAGGATCTACAATGAGCAGTTCTTC. Translating it yields CASFRREGRIYNEQFF. Supplemented by reference TRBV2 and TRBJ2-1, the full variable domain reads EPEVTQTPSHQVTQMGQEVILRCVPISNHLYFYWYRQILGQKVEFLVSFYNNEISEKSEIFDDQFSVERPDGSNFTLKIRSTKLEDSAMYFCASFRREGRIYNEQFFGPGTRLTVL.